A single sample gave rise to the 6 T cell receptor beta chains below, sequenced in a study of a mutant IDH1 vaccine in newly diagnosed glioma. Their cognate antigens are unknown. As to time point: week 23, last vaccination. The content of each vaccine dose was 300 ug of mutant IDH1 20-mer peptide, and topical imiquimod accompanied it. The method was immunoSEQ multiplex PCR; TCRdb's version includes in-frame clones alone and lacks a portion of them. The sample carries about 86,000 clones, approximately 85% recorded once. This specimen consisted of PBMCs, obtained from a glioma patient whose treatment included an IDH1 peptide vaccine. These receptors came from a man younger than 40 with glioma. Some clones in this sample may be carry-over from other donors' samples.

CDR3 sequence reads: CASGLVLGQGNVNEQFF. In DNA form, the CDR3 reads TGTGCTAGTGGTTTGGTACTGGGACAGGGGAATGTAAATGAGCAGTTCTTC. The chain combines TRBV12-5 with TRBJ2-1, with 10 bases aligning to TRBD1. This CDR3 spans 17 amino acids. With 0 bases clipped from V and 7 bases from J, the junction kept 9 bases outside the gene matches. CDR1 LGHNT and CDR2 FRNRAP come from the germline V gene.

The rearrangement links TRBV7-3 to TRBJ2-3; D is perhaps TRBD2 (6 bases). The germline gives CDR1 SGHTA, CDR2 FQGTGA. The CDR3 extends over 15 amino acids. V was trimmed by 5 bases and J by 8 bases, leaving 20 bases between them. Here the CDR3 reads CASSAIRDSNSTQYF. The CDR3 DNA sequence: TGTGCCAGCAGCGCTATTCGGGACTCCAACAGTACGCAGTATTTT.

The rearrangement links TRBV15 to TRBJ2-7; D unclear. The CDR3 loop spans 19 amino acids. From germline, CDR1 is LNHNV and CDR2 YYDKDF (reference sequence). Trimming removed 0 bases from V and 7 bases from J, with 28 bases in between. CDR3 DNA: TGTGCCACCAGCAGAGAACGAGCCAACGAAAGCTTCCACCCTCGGGAGCAGTACTTC. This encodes CATSRERANESFHPREQYF. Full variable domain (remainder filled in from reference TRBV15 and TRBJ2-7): DAMVIQNPRYQVTQFGKPVTLSCSQTLNHNVMYWYQQKSSQAPKLLFHYYDKDFNNEADTPDNFQSRRPNTSFCFLDIRSPGLGDTAMYLCATSRERANESFHPREQYFGPGTRLTVT.

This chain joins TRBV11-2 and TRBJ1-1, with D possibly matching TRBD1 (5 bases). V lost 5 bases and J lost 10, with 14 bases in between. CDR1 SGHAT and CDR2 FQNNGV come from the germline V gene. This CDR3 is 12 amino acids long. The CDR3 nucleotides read TGTGCCAGCAGCCCAACGAGGGGATTAGCTTTCTTT. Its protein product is CASSPTRGLAFF.

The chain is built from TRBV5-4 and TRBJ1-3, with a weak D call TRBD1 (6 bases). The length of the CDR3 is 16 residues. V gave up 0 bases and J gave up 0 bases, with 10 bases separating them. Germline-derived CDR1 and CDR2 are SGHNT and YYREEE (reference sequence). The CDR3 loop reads CASSLEGGYSGNTIYF. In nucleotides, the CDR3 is TGTGCCAGCAGCTTGGAGGGGGGATACTCTGGAAACACCATATATTTT.

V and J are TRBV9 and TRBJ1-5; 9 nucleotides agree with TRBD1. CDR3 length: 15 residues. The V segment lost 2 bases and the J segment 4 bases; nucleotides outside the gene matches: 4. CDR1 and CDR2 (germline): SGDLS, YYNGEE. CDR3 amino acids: CASSVTGQGNQPQHF. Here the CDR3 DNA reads TGTGCCAGCAGCGTCACGGGACAGGGTAATCAGCCCCAGCATTTT.